This T cell receptor beta chain derives from a study of identical twins. Findings and caveats of the study: Within monozygotic twins, out-of-frame TCR alpha sharing was underestimated by the models.

This clonotype appeared a few times. Its antigen is currently unknown. All donors comprised healthy Caucasians. From the 5' RACE reads, TCRdb called clonotypes with MiXCR, one entry per CDR3 protein. The sample includes 550,000 to 800,000 distinct CDR3 sequences, 7.1% of them seen just once. CDR1 MGHDK and CDR2 SYGVNS come from the germline V gene. The CDR3 is 18 residues long. V lost 2 bases and J lost 4, with 18 bases in between. This sample also appeared in a second study, on yellow fever vaccine responses in identical twins. From that report: Convergence reportedly seemed to mark part of the twins' vaccine T cell response, with personalization marking the rest.

The chain joins TRBV25-1 to TRBJ1-6; D not resolved. The sequence was collected from a woman between 18 and 30 years old in good health. The specimen sequenced was PBMCs. As DNA, the CDR3 is TGTGCCAGCAGTGAAGGACTTAAATCGGGCCGATATAATTCACCCCTCCACTTT. Protein sequence: CASSEGLKSGRYNSPLHF.